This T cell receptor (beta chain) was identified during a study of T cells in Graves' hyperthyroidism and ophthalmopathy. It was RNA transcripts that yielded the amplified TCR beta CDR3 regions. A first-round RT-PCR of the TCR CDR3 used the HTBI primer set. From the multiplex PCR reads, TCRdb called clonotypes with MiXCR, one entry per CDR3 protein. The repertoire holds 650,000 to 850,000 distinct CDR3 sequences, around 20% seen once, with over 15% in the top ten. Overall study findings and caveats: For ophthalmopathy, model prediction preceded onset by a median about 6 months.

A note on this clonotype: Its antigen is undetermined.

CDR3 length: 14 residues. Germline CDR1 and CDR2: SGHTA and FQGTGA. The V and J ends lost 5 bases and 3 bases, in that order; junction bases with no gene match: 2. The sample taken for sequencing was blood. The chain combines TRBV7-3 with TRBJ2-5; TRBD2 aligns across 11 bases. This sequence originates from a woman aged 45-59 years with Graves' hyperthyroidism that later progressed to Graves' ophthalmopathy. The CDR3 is CASSKTSGEETQYF. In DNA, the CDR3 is TGTGCCAGCAGCAAGACTAGCGGGGAAGAGACCCAGTACTTC.